Shown below are 26 T cell receptor beta chains from a single sample sequenced in a study of chemoradiotherapy in HPV16-positive cancers. Assay: immunoSEQ multiplex PCR; the TCRdb copy retains only in-frame clones and omits some. The table includes 20,000 or so clones, approximately 80% detected once. This specimen consisted of blood, obtained from a patient who underwent chemoradiotherapy. The receptors stem from a human donor with HPV-associated anogenital cancer.

CDR3 sequence reads: CASSIVGTDSGNTIYF. The CDR3 nucleotides are TGTGCCAGTAGTATAGTGGGGACGGACTCTGGAAACACCATATATTTT. The chain couples TRBV19 to TRBJ1-3; tentatively, D is TRBD1 (5 bases). Germline V lookup: CDR1 LNHDA, CDR2 SQIVND (reference sequence). V was clipped by 1 base and J by 0 bases, with 10 bases between them. The CDR3 spans 16 residues.

The V gene is TRBV6-1, the J gene TRBJ2-6; D is unresolved. Germline V gene data show CDR1 as MNHNS and CDR2 as SASEGT. This CDR3 contains 14 residues. The ends were cut back, 3 bases at V and 4 bases at J, with 7 bases in the middle. In DNA, the CDR3 is TGTGCCAGCAGTGAGGGTCAAGGGGCCAACGTCCTGACTTTC. Its protein product is CASSEGQGANVLTF.

This clone has a single count. The chain uses TRBV5-1 and TRBJ2-3; 11 nucleotides line up with TRBD2. V lost 5 bases and J lost 1; bases outside the gene matches: 3. This CDR3 is built from 15 residues. The V gene's germline CDR1 is SGHRS and CDR2 YFSETQ. The CDR3 protein is CASRILAGGTDTQYF. For the CDR3, the DNA is TGCGCCAGCAGAATACTAGCGGGGGGCACAGATACGCAGTATTTT.

V usage is TRBV6-1 and J usage is TRBJ2-1; 12 nucleotides align to TRBD1. Germline V lookup: CDR1 MNHNS, CDR2 SASEGT. This CDR3 region has 15 residues. Unmatched junction bases numbered 5, after V lost 7 bases and J lost 4 bases. CDR3 nucleotide sequence: TGTGCCAGCATCAGGGACAGGGGGCTATACAATGAGCAGTTCTTC. The encoded protein is CASIRDRGLYNEQFF.

The gene calls are TRBV9 and TRBJ2-2, with 10 nucleotides matching TRBD2. V gave up 0 bases and J gave up 0 bases; unmatched junction bases: 5. CDR3 length equals 18 residues. The germline V gene has CDR1 SGDLS and CDR2 YYNGEE. CDR3: CASSVGDSGGPNTGELFF. CDR3 nucleotide sequence: TGTGCCAGCAGCGTAGGGGATAGCGGGGGGCCGAACACCGGGGAGCTGTTTTTT.

This rearrangement joins TRBV7-2 to TRBJ1-1; 7 nucleotides line up with TRBD1. The trim removed 3 bases at V and 11 bases at J, leaving 6 bases unmatched. This CDR3 comprises 12 residues. Germline CDR1 is SGHTA and CDR2 is FQGNSA. The CDR3 DNA follows: TGTGCCAGCAGCTTCGACAGGGTTAGGGCTTTCTTT. Protein sequence: CASSFDRVRAFF.

The chain uses TRBV6-5 and TRBJ2-5; the D gene is possibly TRBD1 (5 bases). Germline CDR1 MNHEY, CDR2 SVGAGI. The CDR3 has 13 amino acids. The V end lost 6 bases, the J end lost 1 base, and 9 bases lay between the germline ends. The CDR3 bases are TGTGCCAGCAGCCCAGGGTTCCAAGAGACCCAGTACTTC. Its protein product is CASSPGFQETQYF.

This clone occurred once. CDR3 nucleotides: TGTGCCAGCAGCTCACGGACTAGCGGGGGGGCCTTTCACGGGGAGCTGTTTTTT. Translated: CASSSRTSGGAFHGELFF. The chain links TRBV7-2 to TRBJ2-2; 15 nucleotides align to TRBD2. This CDR3 has 18 amino acids. In germline, CDR1 is SGHTA, CDR2 FQGNSA. The ends lost 4 bases at V and 7 bases at J; junction bases unmatched: 10.

The chain has TRBV27 and TRBJ1-1; no definite D call. The CDR3 consists of 14 residues. The V end lost 4 bases, the J end lost 6 bases, and 15 bases lay between the germline ends. Germline assignment: CDR1 MNHEY and CDR2 SMNVEV (reference sequence). The CDR3 loop is CASSSWSTGAEAFF. For the CDR3, the DNA is TGTGCCAGCAGTTCATGGTCGACGGGCGCTGAAGCTTTCTTT.

The V call is TRBV6-4, the J call TRBJ1-1; TRBD1 is a possible D gene (5 bases). Germline CDR1 and CDR2: MRHNA and SNTAGT. The V and J ends lost 2 bases and 1 base respectively, with 17 bases between them. The CDR3 contains 17 residues. The CDR3 DNA sequence: TGTGCCAGCAGTGACGGCGGGGTGGGGCGGGGGAACACTGAAGCTTTCTTT. Its translation is CASSDGGVGRGNTEAFF.

The V and J genes are TRBV11-2 and TRBJ2-7, with unresolved D. CDR1 and CDR2 from the germline V gene are SGHAT and FQNNGV. This CDR3 comprises 13 residues. Trimming took off 5 bases at V and 2 bases at J, with 10 bases between the two ends. CDR3 sequence: CASSLSAAYEQYF. DNA of the CDR3: TGTGCCAGCAGCCTCTCCGCAGCCTACGAGCAGTACTTC.

This sequence joins TRBV28 and TRBJ2-7; D unclear. This CDR3 contains 11 residues. V was clipped by 6 bases and J by 8 bases, with 11 bases between them. The V gene's germline CDR1 is MDHEN and CDR2 SYDVKM. CDR3 loop: CASSSPDQQYF. The CDR3 nucleotides read TGTGCCAGCAGCTCCCCCGACCAGCAGTACTTC.

The rearrangement uses TRBV7-2 and TRBJ1-2; D call uncertain. Germline CDR1 reads SGHTA; CDR2 reads FQGNSA. The CDR3 spans 13 residues. V was trimmed by 3 bases and J by 1 base, leaving 6 bases between them. CDR3 nucleotide sequence: TGTGCCAGCAGCTTGTCAGATAACTATGGCTACACCTTC. Its protein is CASSLSDNYGYTF.

The chain carries TRBV5-1 and TRBJ2-2, with a weak D call TRBD2 (6 bases). The CDR3 totals 16 residues. V lost 1 base and J 0 bases, leaving 10 bases between the germline ends. Germline V CDR1 and CDR2: SGHRS, YFSETQ. In nucleotides, the CDR3 is TGCGCCAGCAGCTTGATGGAGGGTACGAACACCGGGGAGCTGTTTTTT. Translated, it gives CASSLMEGTNTGELFF.

The chain couples TRBV6-4 to TRBJ1-1, with TRBD1 as a possible D gene (6 bases). The CDR3 loop spans 14 amino acids. V lost 3 bases, J lost 1 base, and 9 bases lay in between. CDR1 MRHNA and CDR2 SNTAGT come from the germline V gene. The CDR3 loop reads CASSEGGGNTEAFF. CDR3 coding DNA: TGTGCCAGCAGTGAAGGAGGGGGGAACACTGAAGCTTTCTTT.

The V gene is TRBV29-1, the J gene TRBJ1-5, with unresolved D. CDR1 and CDR2 (germline): SQVTM, ANQGSEA. Trimming stripped 4 bases from V and 2 bases from J, with 12 bases between. This CDR3 is built from 14 residues. The DNA for the CDR3 is TGCAGCGTTGCATGGGCGGGCGGCAATCAGCCCCAGCATTTT. Its translation: CSVAWAGGNQPQHF.

V usage is TRBV4-3 and J usage is TRBJ2-7; 12 bases are a match to TRBD2. Germline V gives CDR1 LGHNA, CDR2 YSLEER. J gave up 4 bases and V 0 bases, and 7 bases lay outside the gene matches. The CDR3 spans 17 residues. CDR3 nucleotides: TGCGCCAGCAGCCAAGAAACTAGCGGGGGGCAGAGGTACGAGCAGTACTTC. This codes for CASSQETSGGQRYEQYF.

This clone was seen a single time. The rearrangement uses TRBV14 and TRBJ1-1; D gene uncertain. Looked up from germline, CDR1 is SGHDN and CDR2 is FVKESK. There are 15 residues in the CDR3. V lost 3 bases and J 0 bases, leaving 11 bases between the germline ends. The CDR3 DNA reads TGTGCCAGCAGCCAGCCGTACGGGATGAACACTGAAGCTTTCTTT. Translating it yields CASSQPYGMNTEAFF.

This clone has a handful of counts. The rearrangement joins TRBV7-6 to TRBJ1-1; D is uncertain. CDR3 length equals 14 residues. V lost 0 bases and J lost 1, with 6 bases in between. Germline V gene data show CDR1 as SGHVS and CDR2 as FNYEAQ. The CDR3 protein is CASSLAPTNTEAFF. The CDR3 DNA reads TGTGCCAGCAGCTTAGCCCCTACGAACACTGAAGCTTTCTTT.

V and J are TRBV6-6 and TRBJ2-7; TRBD1 might be the D (7 bases). The CDR3 is 14 amino acids. The V end lost 8 bases, the J end lost 0 bases, and 14 bases lay between the germline ends. Germline CDR1 MNHNY, CDR2 SVGAGI (reference sequence). The CDR3 protein is CASGGGYSSYEQYF. The DNA of the CDR3 is TGTGCCAGCGGAGGGGGCTACAGCTCCTACGAGCAGTACTTC.

This chain links TRBV5-5 with TRBJ2-3; TRBD2 matches 10 bases. V dropped 0 bases and J dropped 2; count of bases not matched to a gene: 6. This CDR3 has 17 amino acids. CDR1 is SGHKS and CDR2 is YYEKEE in the germline V gene (reference sequence). The CDR3 sequence is CASSLVSGGANTDTQYF. In DNA, the CDR3 is TGTGCCAGCAGCTTGGTCAGCGGGGGGGCCAACACAGATACGCAGTATTTT.

This CDR3 reads CASTRNLRDLGEKLFF. CDR3 coding DNA: TGTGCCAGCACCCGAAATTTACGGGATTTGGGTGAAAAACTGTTTTTT. The chain couples TRBV7-9 to TRBJ1-4; D remains unclear. Trimming took off 7 bases at V and 7 bases at J, with 22 bases between the two ends. CDR1 is SEHNR and CDR2 is FQNEAQ in the germline V gene (reference sequence). CDR3 length equals 16 residues.

This sequence joins TRBV7-9 and TRBJ1-6; no clear D gene. Germline values: CDR1 SEHNR, CDR2 FQNEAQ (reference sequence). With 2 bases removed from V and 7 bases from J, the gap between germline ends came to 0 bases. The CDR3 sequence is 11 residues long. The CDR3 nucleotides are TGTGCCAGCAGCTTAAATTCACCCCTCCACTTT. Its translation: CASSLNSPLHF.

The J gene is TRBJ1-6, the V gene TRBV19, with D perhaps TRBD1 (5 bases). Trimming removed 4 bases from V and 9 bases from J, with 13 bases in between. This CDR3 region has 14 residues. In germline, CDR1 is LNHDA, CDR2 SQIVND (reference sequence). CDR3 residues: CASSTRDGFSPLHF. The CDR3 nucleotides read TGTGCCAGTAGTACCCGGGACGGTTTTTCACCCCTCCACTTT.

This clone was observed a few times. The chain combines TRBV7-9 with TRBJ2-7; perhaps TRBD2 as D (6 bases). V gave up 4 bases and J gave up 3 bases, with 7 bases separating them. The CDR3 has 12 amino acids. The germline gives CDR1 SEHNR, CDR2 FQNEAQ (reference sequence). CDR3 loop: CASSSDYYEQYF. CDR3 sequence (DNA): TGTGCCAGCAGCTCGGACTACTACGAGCAGTACTTC. The whole variable domain, remainder taken from reference TRBV7-9 and TRBJ2-7, is DTGVSQNPRHKITKRGQNVTFRCDPISEHNRLYWYRQTLGQGPEFLTYFQNEAQLEKSRLLSDRFSAERPKGSFSTLEIQRTEQGDSAMYLCASSSDYYEQYFGPGTRLTVT.

The chain's CDR3 is CASSLDRGITGELFF. DNA of the CDR3: TGTGCCAGCAGCTTGGACAGGGGGATAACCGGGGAGCTGTTTTTT. The V and J genes are TRBV5-4 and TRBJ2-2; TRBD1 matches at 8 bases. Germline CDR1 and CDR2: SGHNT and YYREEE (reference sequence). V lost 0 bases and J lost 5; bases outside the gene matches: 3. The CDR3 is 15 residues long.